These T cell receptor beta chains were read from a single sample in a study of human T cells and chemical hapten exposure. TCRdb independently ran MiXCR on the RACE reads; one entry per CDR3 protein. The sample consists of approximately 52,000 distinct CDR3 sequences, 9.4% of them appearing once. Sequenced material: whole blood, taken in connection with sensitization to the hapten diphenylcyclopropenone (DPC). Source of these receptors: a woman aged 35 to 49 with alopecia areata. Some clones in this sample may be carry-over from other donors' samples. Both conserved end residues are trimmed from each CDR3. Each record gives: CDR3 protein, V gene, J gene, D gene. A D gene is named only where the DNA matches it firmly.

CDR3aa: ASSHGQSYEQY
v_gene: TRBV11-2
j_gene: TRBJ2-7
d_gene: NA

CDR3aa: ASSLSPYRDANRQAF
v_gene: TRBV7-6
j_gene: TRBJ1-1
d_gene: NA

CDR3aa: AWSTTGGSEQY
v_gene: TRBV30
j_gene: TRBJ2-7
d_gene: TRBD1

CDR3aa: ASSPSNRANTEAF
v_gene: TRBV14
j_gene: TRBJ1-1
d_gene: NA

CDR3aa: ASTRGLETQY
v_gene: TRBV12-3/TRBV12-4
j_gene: TRBJ2-5
d_gene: TRBD1

CDR3aa: ASSGGLQETQY
v_gene: TRBV11-2
j_gene: TRBJ2-5
d_gene: NA

CDR3aa: ASSVAGALQETQY
v_gene: TRBV9
j_gene: TRBJ2-5
d_gene: NA

CDR3aa: ASSLERGLNTEAF
v_gene: TRBV5-1
j_gene: TRBJ1-1
d_gene: NA

CDR3aa: ASKQGNTEAF
v_gene: TRBV7-9
j_gene: TRBJ1-1
d_gene: NA

CDR3aa: ASSVVFSGANVLT
v_gene: TRBV2
j_gene: TRBJ2-6
d_gene: NA

CDR3aa: ASSSVREKLF
v_gene: TRBV3-1
j_gene: TRBJ1-4
d_gene: NA

CDR3aa: ASSPGTKDGYT
v_gene: TRBV7-2
j_gene: TRBJ1-2
d_gene: NA

CDR3aa: ASSYQGRPGYT
v_gene: TRBV6-5
j_gene: TRBJ1-2
d_gene: NA

CDR3aa: ATSDRGNNQPQH
v_gene: TRBV18
j_gene: TRBJ1-5
d_gene: TRBD1

CDR3aa: SAGGVEQF
v_gene: TRBV20-1
j_gene: TRBJ2-1
d_gene: NA

CDR3aa: ASSFEGSYSGNTIY
v_gene: TRBV7-9
j_gene: TRBJ1-3
d_gene: NA

CDR3aa: ASSPPEGRRYGYT
v_gene: TRBV5-1
j_gene: TRBJ1-2
d_gene: NA

CDR3aa: ASKRDSINDGYT
v_gene: TRBV12-3/TRBV12-4
j_gene: TRBJ1-2
d_gene: TRBD1

CDR3aa: ASSSAGVQETQY
v_gene: TRBV7-2
j_gene: TRBJ2-5
d_gene: TRBD2

CDR3aa: SAGGGIGSTQY
v_gene: TRBV20-1
j_gene: TRBJ2-3
d_gene: NA

CDR3aa: SASSFRQLSSYNSPLH
v_gene: TRBV20-1
j_gene: TRBJ1-6
d_gene: NA

CDR3aa: ASSYYGNNQPQH
v_gene: TRBV6-2/TRBV6-3
j_gene: TRBJ1-5
d_gene: NA

CDR3aa: ASSPSAAGGIETQY
v_gene: TRBV4-3
j_gene: TRBJ2-5
d_gene: TRBD2

CDR3aa: ASALPTFGTDTQY
v_gene: TRBV12-5
j_gene: TRBJ2-3
d_gene: NA

CDR3aa: ASTVERSGGAKGANVLT
v_gene: TRBV6-7
j_gene: TRBJ2-6
d_gene: TRBD2

CDR3aa: ASSLDGSSGNTIY
v_gene: TRBV5-1
j_gene: TRBJ1-3
d_gene: NA

CDR3aa: ASSYPEERNTEAF
v_gene: TRBV5-4
j_gene: TRBJ1-1
d_gene: NA

CDR3aa: ASSLSLRTSGGPSYEQY
v_gene: TRBV7-9
j_gene: TRBJ2-7
d_gene: TRBD2

CDR3aa: SAIPPGLSNYGYT
v_gene: TRBV20-1
j_gene: TRBJ1-2
d_gene: NA